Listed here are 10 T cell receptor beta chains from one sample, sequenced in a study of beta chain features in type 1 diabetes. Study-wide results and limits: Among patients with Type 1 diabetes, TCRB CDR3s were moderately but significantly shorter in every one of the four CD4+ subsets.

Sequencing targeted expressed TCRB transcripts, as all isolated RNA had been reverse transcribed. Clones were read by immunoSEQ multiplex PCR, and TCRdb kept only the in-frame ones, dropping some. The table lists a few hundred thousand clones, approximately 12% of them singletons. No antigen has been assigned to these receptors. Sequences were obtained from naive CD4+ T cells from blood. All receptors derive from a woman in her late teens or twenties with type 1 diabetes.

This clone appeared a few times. Written as DNA, the CDR3 is TGCGCCAGCAGTCACCCCGAGGGACTAGCGGGAGCTTACAATGAGCAGTTCTTC. Its protein product is CASSHPEGLAGAYNEQFF. The chain carries TRBV23-1 and TRBJ2-1; 14 bases are a match to TRBD2. TRBV23-1 is reported as an ORF; its role is uncertain. V lost 3 bases to trimming and J lost 4 bases; unmatched junction nucleotides: 8. The CDR3 has 18 residues.

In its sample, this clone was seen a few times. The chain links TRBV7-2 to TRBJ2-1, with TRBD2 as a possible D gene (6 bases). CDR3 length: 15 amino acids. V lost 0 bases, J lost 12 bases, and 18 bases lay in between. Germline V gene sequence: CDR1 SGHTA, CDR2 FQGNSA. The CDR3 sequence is CASSLAGGYNEAQFF. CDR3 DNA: TGTGCCAGCAGCTTAGCGGGAGGATACAATGAGGCGCAGTTCTTC. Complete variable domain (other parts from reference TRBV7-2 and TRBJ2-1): GAGVSQSPSNKVTEKGKDVELRCDPISGHTALYWYRQSLGQGLEFLIYFQGNSAPDKSGLPSDRFSAERTGGSVSTLTIQRTQQEDSAVYLCASSLAGGYNEAQFFGPGTRLTVL.

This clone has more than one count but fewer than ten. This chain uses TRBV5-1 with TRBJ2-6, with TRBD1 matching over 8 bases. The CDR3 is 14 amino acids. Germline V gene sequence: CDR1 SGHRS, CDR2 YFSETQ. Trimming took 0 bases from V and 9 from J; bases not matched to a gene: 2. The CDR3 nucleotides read TGCGCCAGCAGCTTGGGGACAGGGAACAACGTCCTGACTTTC. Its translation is CASSLGTGNNVLTF. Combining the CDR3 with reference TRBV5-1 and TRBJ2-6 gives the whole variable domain KAGVTQTPRYLIKTRGQQVTLSCSPISGHRSVSWYQQTPGQGLQFLFEYFSETQRNKGNFPGRFSGRQFSNSRSEMNVSTLELGDSALYLCASSLGTGNNVLTFGAGSRLTVL.

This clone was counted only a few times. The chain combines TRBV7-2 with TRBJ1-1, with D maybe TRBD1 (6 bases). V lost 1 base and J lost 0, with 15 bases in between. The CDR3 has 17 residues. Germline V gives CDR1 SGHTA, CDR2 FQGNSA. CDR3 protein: CASSLVARGALNTEAFF. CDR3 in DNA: TGTGCCAGCAGCTTAGTGGCCCGGGGGGCCCTGAACACTGAAGCTTTCTTT.

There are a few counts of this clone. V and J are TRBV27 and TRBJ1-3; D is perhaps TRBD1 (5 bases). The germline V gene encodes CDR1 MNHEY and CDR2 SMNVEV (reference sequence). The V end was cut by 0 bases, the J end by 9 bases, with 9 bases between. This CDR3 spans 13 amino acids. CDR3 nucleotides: TGTGCCAGCAGTTTATCCCCAGACAGCACCATATATTTT. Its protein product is CASSLSPDSTIYF.

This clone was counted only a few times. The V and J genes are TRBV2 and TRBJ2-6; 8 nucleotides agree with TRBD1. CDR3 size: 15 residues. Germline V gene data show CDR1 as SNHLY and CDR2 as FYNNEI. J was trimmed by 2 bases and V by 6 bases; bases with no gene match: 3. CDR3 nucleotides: TGTGCCAGCAGCGTACAGGGGGCTGGGGCCAACGTCCTGACTTTC. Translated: CASSVQGAGANVLTF.

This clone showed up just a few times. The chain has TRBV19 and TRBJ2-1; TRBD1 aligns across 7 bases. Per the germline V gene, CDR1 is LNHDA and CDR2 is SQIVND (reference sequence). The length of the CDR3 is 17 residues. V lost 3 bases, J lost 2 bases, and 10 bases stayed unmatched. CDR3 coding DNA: TGTGCCAGTAGTATCGGAAGGTTGGGGACAGCCTACAATGAGCAGTTCTTC. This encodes CASSIGRLGTAYNEQFF.

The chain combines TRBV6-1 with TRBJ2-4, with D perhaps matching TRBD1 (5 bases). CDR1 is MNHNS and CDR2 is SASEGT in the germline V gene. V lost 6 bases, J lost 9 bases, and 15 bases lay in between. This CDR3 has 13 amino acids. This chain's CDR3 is CASRETALGIQYF. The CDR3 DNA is TGTGCCAGCAGGGAGACAGCCCTGGGCATTCAGTACTTC.

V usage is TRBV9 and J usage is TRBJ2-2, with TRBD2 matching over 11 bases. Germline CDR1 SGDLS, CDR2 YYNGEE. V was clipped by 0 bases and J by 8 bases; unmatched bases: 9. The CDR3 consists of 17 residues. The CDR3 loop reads CASSVEIAGGPGGELFF. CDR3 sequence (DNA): TGTGCCAGCAGCGTAGAAATAGCGGGAGGGCCAGGAGGGGAGCTGTTTTTT. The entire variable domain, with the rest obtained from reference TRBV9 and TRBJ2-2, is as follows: DSGVTQTPKHLITATGQRVTLRCSPRSGDLSVYWYQQSLDQGLQFLIQYYNGEERAKGNILERFSAQQFPDLHSELNLSSLELGDSALYFCASSVEIAGGPGGELFFGEGSRLTVL.

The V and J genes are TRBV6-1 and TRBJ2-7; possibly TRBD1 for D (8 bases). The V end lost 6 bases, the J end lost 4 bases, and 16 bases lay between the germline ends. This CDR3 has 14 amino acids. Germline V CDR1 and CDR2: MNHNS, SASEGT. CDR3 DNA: TGTGCCAGCAGAGCGGGACAGGACCGTTACGAGCAGTACGTC. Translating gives CASRAGQDRYEQYV.